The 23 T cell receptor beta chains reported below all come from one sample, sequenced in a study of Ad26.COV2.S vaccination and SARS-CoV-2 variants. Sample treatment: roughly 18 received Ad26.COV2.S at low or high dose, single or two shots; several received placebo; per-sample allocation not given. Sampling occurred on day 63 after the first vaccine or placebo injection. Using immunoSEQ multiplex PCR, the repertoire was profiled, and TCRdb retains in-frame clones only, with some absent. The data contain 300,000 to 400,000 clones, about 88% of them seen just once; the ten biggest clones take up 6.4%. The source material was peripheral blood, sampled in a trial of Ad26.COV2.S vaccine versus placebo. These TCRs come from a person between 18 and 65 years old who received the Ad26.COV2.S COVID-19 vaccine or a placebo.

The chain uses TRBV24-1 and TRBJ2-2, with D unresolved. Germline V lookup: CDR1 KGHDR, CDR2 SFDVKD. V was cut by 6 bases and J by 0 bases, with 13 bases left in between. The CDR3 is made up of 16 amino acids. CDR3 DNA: TGTGCCACCAGTAAAGGACCACCGACGAACACCGGGGAGCTGTTTTTT. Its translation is CATSKGPPTNTGELFF.

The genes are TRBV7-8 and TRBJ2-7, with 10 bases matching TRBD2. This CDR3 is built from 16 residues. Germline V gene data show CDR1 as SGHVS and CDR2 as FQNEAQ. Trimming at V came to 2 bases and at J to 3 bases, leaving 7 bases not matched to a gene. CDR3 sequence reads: CASSLLSGRGGYEQYF. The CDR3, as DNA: TGTGCCAGCAGCTTACTAAGCGGGAGGGGGGGCTACGAGCAGTACTTC.

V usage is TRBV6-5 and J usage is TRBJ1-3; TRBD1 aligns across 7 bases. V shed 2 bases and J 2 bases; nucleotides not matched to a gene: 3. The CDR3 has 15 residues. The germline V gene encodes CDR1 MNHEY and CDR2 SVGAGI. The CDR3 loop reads CASSYRDSTGNTIYF. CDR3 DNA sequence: TGTGCCAGCAGTTACCGGGACAGTACTGGAAACACCATATATTTT.

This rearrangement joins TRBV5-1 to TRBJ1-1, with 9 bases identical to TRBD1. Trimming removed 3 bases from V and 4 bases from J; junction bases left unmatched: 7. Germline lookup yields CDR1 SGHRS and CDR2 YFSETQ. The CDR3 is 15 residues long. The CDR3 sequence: CASSSGQGEGTEAFF. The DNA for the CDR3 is TGCGCCAGCAGCTCGGGACAGGGAGAGGGCACTGAAGCTTTCTTT.

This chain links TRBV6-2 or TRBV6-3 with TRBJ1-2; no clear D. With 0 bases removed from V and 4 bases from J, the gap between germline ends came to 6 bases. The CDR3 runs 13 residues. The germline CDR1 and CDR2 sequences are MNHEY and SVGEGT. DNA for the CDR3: TGTGCCAGCAGTTACTCGAAGTTCTATGGCTACACCTTC. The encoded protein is CASSYSKFYGYTF.

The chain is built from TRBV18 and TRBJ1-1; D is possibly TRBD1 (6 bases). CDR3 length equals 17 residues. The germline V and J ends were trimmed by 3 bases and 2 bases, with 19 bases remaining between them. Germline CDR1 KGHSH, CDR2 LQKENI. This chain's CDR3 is CASSPRSLQGYNTEAFF. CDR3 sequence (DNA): TGTGCCAGCTCACCCCGGAGCTTACAGGGTTACAACACTGAAGCTTTCTTT.

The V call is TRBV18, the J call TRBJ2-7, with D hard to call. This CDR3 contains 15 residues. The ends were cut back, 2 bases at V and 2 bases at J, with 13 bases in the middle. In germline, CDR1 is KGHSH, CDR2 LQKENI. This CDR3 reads CASSPGAAQAYEQYF. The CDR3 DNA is TGTGCCAGCTCACCAGGAGCCGCACAAGCCTACGAGCAGTACTTC.

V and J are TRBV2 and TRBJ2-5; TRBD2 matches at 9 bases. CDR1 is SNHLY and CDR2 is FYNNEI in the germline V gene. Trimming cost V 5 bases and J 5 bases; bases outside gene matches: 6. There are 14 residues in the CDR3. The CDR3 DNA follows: TGTGCCAGCAGTCGGACTAGCGCGTTGGAGACCCAGTACTTC. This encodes CASSRTSALETQYF.

The CDR3 DNA reads TGTGCCAGCTCTCAAGCTCGGGACAGCAATCAGCCCCAGCATTTT. This encodes CASSQARDSNQPQHF. V is TRBV18 and J is TRBJ1-5, with D possibly being TRBD1 (5 bases). The CDR3 spans 15 residues. V was pared by 6 bases and J by 1 base, with 13 bases between. The germline V gene encodes CDR1 KGHSH and CDR2 LQKENI.

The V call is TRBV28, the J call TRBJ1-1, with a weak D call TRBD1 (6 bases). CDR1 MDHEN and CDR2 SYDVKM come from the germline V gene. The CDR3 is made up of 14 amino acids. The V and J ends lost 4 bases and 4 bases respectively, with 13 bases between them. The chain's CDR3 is CASSSGGLGTEAFF. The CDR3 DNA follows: TGTGCCAGCAGTTCTGGGGGCTTGGGCACTGAAGCTTTCTTT.

CDR3 DNA sequence: TGTGCCAGCAGACTTACAGGGCAGGTCGACAATGAGCAGTTCTTC. Amino acids: CASRLTGQVDNEQFF. The chain has TRBV6-4 and TRBJ2-1; TRBD1 is a possible D gene (6 bases). The germline V gene has CDR1 MRHNA and CDR2 SNTAGT. The V end lost 6 bases, the J end lost 5 bases, and 17 bases lay between the germline ends. This CDR3 is built from 15 residues.

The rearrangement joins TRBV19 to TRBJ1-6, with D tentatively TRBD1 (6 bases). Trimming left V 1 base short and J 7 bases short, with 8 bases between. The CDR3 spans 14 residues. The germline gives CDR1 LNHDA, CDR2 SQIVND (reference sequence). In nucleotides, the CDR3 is TGTGCCAGTAGTATAGGGACAGAGAATTCACCCCTCCACTTT. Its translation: CASSIGTENSPLHF. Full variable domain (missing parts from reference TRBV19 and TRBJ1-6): DGGITQSPKYLFRKEGQNVTLSCEQNLNHDAMYWYRQDPGQGLRLIYYSQIVNDFQKGDIAEGYSVSREKKESFPLTVTSAQKNPTAFYLCASSIGTENSPLHFGNGTRLTVT.

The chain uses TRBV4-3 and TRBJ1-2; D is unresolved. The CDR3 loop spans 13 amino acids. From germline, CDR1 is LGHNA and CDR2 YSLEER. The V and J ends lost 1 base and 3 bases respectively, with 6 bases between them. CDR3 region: CASSQGLYYGYTF. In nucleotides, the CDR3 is TGCGCCAGCAGCCAAGGGCTCTACTATGGCTACACCTTC.

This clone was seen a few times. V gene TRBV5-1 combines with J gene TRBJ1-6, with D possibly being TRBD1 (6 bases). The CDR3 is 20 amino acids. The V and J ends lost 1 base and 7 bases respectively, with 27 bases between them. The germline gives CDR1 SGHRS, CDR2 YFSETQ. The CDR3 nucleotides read TGCGCCAGCAGCTTGACTGGAAGGGGGTCGGCAGGGAAACAAAATTCACCCCTCCACTTT. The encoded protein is CASSLTGRGSAGKQNSPLHF.

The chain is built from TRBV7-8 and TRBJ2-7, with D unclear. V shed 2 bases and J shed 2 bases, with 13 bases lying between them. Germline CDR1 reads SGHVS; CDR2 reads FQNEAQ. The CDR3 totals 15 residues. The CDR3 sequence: CASSLMGLGTYEQYF. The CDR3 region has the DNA TGTGCCAGCAGCTTAATGGGCCTGGGAACCTACGAGCAGTACTTC.

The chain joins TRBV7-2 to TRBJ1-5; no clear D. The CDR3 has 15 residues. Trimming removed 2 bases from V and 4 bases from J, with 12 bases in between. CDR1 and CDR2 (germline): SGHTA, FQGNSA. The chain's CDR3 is CASSLYGRNNQPQHF. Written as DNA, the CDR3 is TGTGCCAGCAGCTTATATGGTAGGAATAATCAGCCCCAGCATTTT.

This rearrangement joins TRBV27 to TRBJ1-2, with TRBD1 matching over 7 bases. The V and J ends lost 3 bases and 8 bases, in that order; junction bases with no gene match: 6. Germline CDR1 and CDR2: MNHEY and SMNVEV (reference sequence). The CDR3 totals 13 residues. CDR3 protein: CASSLFQGEGYTF. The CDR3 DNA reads TGTGCCAGCAGTTTGTTTCAGGGGGAGGGCTACACCTTC.

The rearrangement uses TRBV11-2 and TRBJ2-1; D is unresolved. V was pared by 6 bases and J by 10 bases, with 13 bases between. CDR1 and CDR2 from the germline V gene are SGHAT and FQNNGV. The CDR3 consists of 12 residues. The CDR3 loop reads CASRRDVWEQFF. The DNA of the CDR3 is TGTGCCAGCAGACGAGACGTGTGGGAGCAGTTCTTC.

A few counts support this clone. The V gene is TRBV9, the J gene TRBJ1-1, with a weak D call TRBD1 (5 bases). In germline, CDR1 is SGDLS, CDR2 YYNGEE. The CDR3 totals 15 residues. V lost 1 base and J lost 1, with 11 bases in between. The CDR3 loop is CASSVRGNENTEAFF. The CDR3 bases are TGTGCCAGCAGCGTACGGGGGAATGAGAACACTGAAGCTTTCTTT.

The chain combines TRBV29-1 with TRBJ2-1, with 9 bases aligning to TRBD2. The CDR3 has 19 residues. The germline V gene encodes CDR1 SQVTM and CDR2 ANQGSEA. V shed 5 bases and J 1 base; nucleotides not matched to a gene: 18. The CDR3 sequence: CSVHTSAGGYKASYNEQFF. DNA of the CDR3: TGCAGCGTTCATACCTCAGCGGGGGGCTATAAAGCTTCCTACAATGAGCAGTTCTTC.

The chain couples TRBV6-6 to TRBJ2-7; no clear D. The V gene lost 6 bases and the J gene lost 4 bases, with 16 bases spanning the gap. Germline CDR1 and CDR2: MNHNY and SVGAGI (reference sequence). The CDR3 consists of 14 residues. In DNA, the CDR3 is TGTGCCAGCAGCCCCCGGGCCTACCAATACGAGCAGTACTTC. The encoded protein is CASSPRAYQYEQYF.

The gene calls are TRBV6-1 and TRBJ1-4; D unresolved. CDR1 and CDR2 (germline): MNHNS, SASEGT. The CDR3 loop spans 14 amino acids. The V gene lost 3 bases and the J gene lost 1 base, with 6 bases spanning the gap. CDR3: CASSEALTNEKLFF. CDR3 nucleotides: TGTGCCAGCAGTGAGGCGTTAACTAATGAAAAACTGTTTTTT.

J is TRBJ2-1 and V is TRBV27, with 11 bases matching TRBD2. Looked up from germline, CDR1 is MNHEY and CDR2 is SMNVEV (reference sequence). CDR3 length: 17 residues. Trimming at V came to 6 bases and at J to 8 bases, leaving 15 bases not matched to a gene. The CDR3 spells CASSWERLAGLVDEQFF. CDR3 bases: TGTGCCAGCAGCTGGGAGAGACTAGCGGGATTGGTCGATGAGCAGTTCTTC.